These 21 T cell receptor beta chains originate from one sample sequenced in a study of cytomegalovirus exposure and HLA in healthy donors. Profiling relied on immunoSEQ multiplex PCR, and the TCRdb table lists in-frame clones only, not all of them. The top ten clones hold roughly 0.93% of a sample with a few hundred thousand clones, around 89% of them seen once. Specimen: PBMCs. The receptor source for this set is a woman younger than 30 in good health and CMV-seronegative.

In DNA form, the CDR3 reads TGTGCCAGCAGTGACTCGATAGAAGCGGGAGACGAGCAGTTCTTC. This encodes CASSDSIEAGDEQFF. V is TRBV6-4 and J is TRBJ2-1; TRBD2 matches 8 bases. Looked up from germline, CDR1 is MRHNA and CDR2 is SNTAGT. This CDR3 region has 15 residues. Losses at the gene ends were 0 bases for V and 10 bases for J; bases not matched to a gene: 8.

As to this clone: Other DNA sequences in this sample translate to the same CDR3. The V and J genes are TRBV18 and TRBJ1-4, with 7 bases matching TRBD1. CDR1 KGHSH and CDR2 LQKENI come from the germline V gene. V lost 3 bases to trimming and J lost 3 bases; unmatched junction nucleotides: 1. The CDR3 consists of 14 residues. DNA of the CDR3: TGTGCCAGCTCACCCGACAGGGCTAATGAAAAACTGTTTTTT. This gives the protein CASSPDRANEKLFF. The full variable domain, completed using reference TRBV18 and TRBJ1-4, is NAGVMQNPRHLVRRRGQEARLRCSPMKGHSHVYWYRQLPEEGLKFMVYLQKENIIDESGMPKERFSAEFPKEGPSILRIQQVVRGDSAAYFCASSPDRANEKLFFGSGTQLSVL.

This chain uses TRBV7-8 with TRBJ1-2; 10 nucleotides line up with TRBD1. The ends lost 4 bases at V and 6 bases at J; junction bases unmatched: 11. The CDR3 has 16 amino acids. Germline CDR1 and CDR2: SGHVS and FQNEAQ. CDR3 protein: CASSSMLRDRGNGYTF. In nucleotides, the CDR3 is TGTGCCAGCAGCTCTATGCTCCGGGACAGGGGAAATGGCTACACCTTC. The complete variable domain, with remaining parts taken from reference TRBV7-8 and TRBJ1-2, reads GAGVSQSPRYKVAKRGQDVALRCDPISGHVSLFWYQQALGQGPEFLTYFQNEAQLDKSGLPSDRFFAERPEGSVSTLKIQRTQQEDSAVYLCASSSMLRDRGNGYTFGSGTRLTVV.

The J gene is TRBJ2-7, the V gene TRBV5-8; tentatively, D is TRBD1 (5 bases). This CDR3 has 15 amino acids. CDR1 is SGHTS, CDR2 YDEGEE, per germline. The V end lost 4 bases, the J end lost 2 bases, and 16 bases lay between the germline ends. The CDR3 nucleotides read TGTGCCAGCAGCCCGCTGGGGCTCGCAGCCTACGAGCAGTACTTC. It specifies CASSPLGLAAYEQYF. Based on the CDR3 plus reference TRBV5-8 and TRBJ2-7, the full variable domain is EAGVTQSPTHLIKTRGQQATLRCSPISGHTSVYWYQQALGLGLQFLLWYDEGEERNRGNFPPRFSGRQFPNYSSELNVNALELEDSALYLCASSPLGLAAYEQYFGPGTRLTVT.

The chain employs TRBV11-2 and TRBJ2-2; D perhaps matches TRBD2 (5 bases). Germline CDR1 is SGHAT and CDR2 is FQNNGV. Between the trimmed V and J ends, which lost 2 bases and 7 bases, there was a span of 11 bases. CDR3 length equals 14 residues. The CDR3 DNA is TGTGCCAGCAGCTTAACCAGGACTGACGGGGAGCTGTTTTTT. It yields the protein CASSLTRTDGELFF.

The chain has TRBV9 and TRBJ2-7; 7 bases align to TRBD2. Germline V gene data show CDR1 as SGDLS and CDR2 as YYNGEE. The length of the CDR3 is 16 residues. V dropped 0 bases and J dropped 0; count of bases not matched to a gene: 6. This CDR3 reads CASSVVGLTHSYEQYF. CDR3 nucleotide sequence: TGTGCCAGCAGCGTAGTGGGACTAACACACTCCTACGAGCAGTACTTC.

The chain links TRBV10-3 to TRBJ1-1; no definite D call. The V end lost 4 bases, the J end lost 8 bases, and 14 bases lay between the germline ends. This CDR3 comprises 13 residues. Germline V CDR1 and CDR2: ENHRY, SYGVKD. The DNA of the CDR3 is TGTGCCATCAGTGGATCCGCGGGTTCCGAAGCTTTCTTT. This sequence encodes CAISGSAGSEAFF.

The rearrangement links TRBV7-9 to TRBJ2-7; D remains ambiguous. The CDR3 runs 16 residues. V lost 1 base to trimming and J lost 5 bases, with 18 bases between them. Germline CDR1 is SEHNR and CDR2 is FQNEAQ (reference sequence). The DNA for the CDR3 is TGTGCCAGCAGCTTAGTGAGTTTTAACGGAACAGACGAGCAGTACTTC. As protein: CASSLVSFNGTDEQYF. The whole variable domain, remainder taken from reference TRBV7-9 and TRBJ2-7, is DTGVSQNPRHKITKRGQNVTFRCDPISEHNRLYWYRQTLGQGPEFLTYFQNEAQLEKSRLLSDRFSAERPKGSFSTLEIQRTEQGDSAMYLCASSLVSFNGTDEQYFGPGTRLTVT.

The chain couples TRBV7-2 to TRBJ2-1, with 11 bases identical to TRBD2. The CDR3 sequence is 17 residues long. The ends lost 4 bases at V and 0 bases at J; junction bases unmatched: 5. Germline-derived CDR1 and CDR2 are SGHTA and FQGNSA. For the CDR3, the DNA is TGTGCCAGCAGCTCCGGACTAGCGGGCCACTCCTACAATGAGCAGTTCTTC. Translated, it gives CASSSGLAGHSYNEQFF.

V is TRBV28 and J is TRBJ1-5, with unresolved D. With 7 bases removed from V and 4 bases from J, the gap between germline ends came to 8 bases. Germline values: CDR1 MDHEN, CDR2 SYDVKM. The CDR3 loop spans 12 amino acids. For the CDR3, the DNA is TGTGCCAGCAAGGAGGGTAATCAGCCCCAGCATTTT. It yields the protein CASKEGNQPQHF.

J is TRBJ2-7 and V is TRBV5-4; D remains ambiguous. Germline V gene sequence: CDR1 SGHNT, CDR2 YYREEE (reference sequence). Trimming shortened V by 0 bases and J by 6 bases, and 7 bases separated the two germline ends. The CDR3 consists of 12 residues. The CDR3 here is CASSLGTVEQYF. CDR3 DNA sequence: TGTGCCAGCAGCTTGGGCACAGTCGAGCAGTACTTC.

J is TRBJ2-2 and V is TRBV27; TRBD2 matches 11 bases. The germline CDR1 and CDR2 sequences are MNHEY and SMNVEV (reference sequence). This CDR3 has 19 residues. V lost 5 bases, J lost 5 bases, and 16 bases stayed unmatched. For the CDR3, the DNA is TGTGCCAGCAGTCCCCGCCGGGGTAGCGGGAGGGTAGGGACCGGGGAGCTGTTTTTT. Amino acids: CASSPRRGSGRVGTGELFF.

V usage is TRBV9 and J usage is TRBJ2-5, with a possible D match to TRBD1 (6 bases). This CDR3 is built from 14 residues. V lost 0 bases and J 6 bases, leaving 12 bases between the germline ends. CDR1 SGDLS and CDR2 YYNGEE come from the germline V gene. In nucleotides, the CDR3 is TGTGCCAGCAGCGTAGGGACAGCCCGGCAGACCCAGTACTTC. Protein sequence: CASSVGTARQTQYF. The full variable domain, rest sourced from reference TRBV9 and TRBJ2-5, is DSGVTQTPKHLITATGQRVTLRCSPRSGDLSVYWYQQSLDQGLQFLIQYYNGEERAKGNILERFSAQQFPDLHSELNLSSLELGDSALYFCASSVGTARQTQYFGPGTRLLVL.

The gene calls are TRBV7-9 and TRBJ2-7, with a possible D match to TRBD2 (6 bases). The ends were cut back, 1 base at V and 0 bases at J, with 10 bases in the middle. This CDR3 has 15 amino acids. Germline CDR1 reads SEHNR; CDR2 reads FQNEAQ (reference sequence). The CDR3 nucleotides are TGTGCCAGCAGCTTAGTACGGGAGAGCTCCTACGAGCAGTACTTC. Its translation: CASSLVRESSYEQYF. The whole variable domain, filled in from reference TRBV7-9 and TRBJ2-7, reads DTGVSQNPRHKITKRGQNVTFRCDPISEHNRLYWYRQTLGQGPEFLTYFQNEAQLEKSRLLSDRFSAERPKGSFSTLEIQRTEQGDSAMYLCASSLVRESSYEQYFGPGTRLTVT.

The chain joins TRBV9 to TRBJ2-7, with 11 bases matching TRBD2. The CDR3 is 15 residues long. CDR1 is SGDLS, CDR2 YYNGEE, per germline. The junction had 4 bases not matched to a gene; V was cut back by 0 bases and J by 5 bases. The CDR3 bases are TGTGCCAGCAGCGTAGCTAGCGGGGGGCCCAACGAGCAGTACTTC. Its translation is CASSVASGGPNEQYF.

The CDR3 DNA reads as TGTGCCAGCTCGCTGAAAACTTCAGGGGATGAGCAGTTCTTC. This encodes CASSLKTSGDEQFF. The rearrangement links TRBV18 to TRBJ2-1, with D tentatively TRBD1 (6 bases). The CDR3 has 14 residues. Germline-derived CDR1 and CDR2 are KGHSH and LQKENI. Trimming took off 6 bases at V and 8 bases at J, with 17 bases between the two ends.

The DNA of the CDR3 is TGTGCCAGCAGCTTGGGTCTTTTCGAGCAGTACTTC. It codes for CASSLGLFEQYF. The chain couples TRBV5-6 to TRBJ2-7; D not resolved. This CDR3 region has 12 residues. Germline V gene lookup returns CDR1 SGHDT and CDR2 YYEEEE. The ends were cut back, 0 bases at V and 6 bases at J, with 7 bases in the middle.

Worth noting for this clone: The junction departs from germline at one end; a sequencing error may be responsible. J is TRBJ2-2 and V is TRBV20-1; 9 nucleotides align to TRBD2. The CDR3 consists of 10 residues. The germline gives CDR1 DFQATT, CDR2 SNEGSKA (reference sequence). In DNA form, the CDR3 reads TGCAGTGCCCAGGAGCGGGAGGTGTTTTTT. Residues: CSAQEREVFF.

The gene calls are TRBV5-4 and TRBJ2-3; 13 nucleotides align to TRBD2. Trimming removed 1 base from V and 4 bases from J; junction bases left unmatched: 15. Germline-derived CDR1 and CDR2 are SGHNT and YYREEE (reference sequence). The CDR3 sequence is 20 residues long. The DNA of the CDR3 is TGTGCCAGCAGCTTGACTCGAGCCGGACTAGCGGGAGTTCGGGCAGATACGCAGTATTTT. Encoded protein: CASSLTRAGLAGVRADTQYF.

V and J are TRBV7-7 and TRBJ2-7; 7 nucleotides align to TRBD2. The CDR3 covers 13 residues. The V gene's germline CDR1 is SSHAT and CDR2 FNYEAQ (reference sequence). Trimming took 5 bases from V and 4 from J; bases not matched to a gene: 5. The CDR3 protein is CASSLGGGYEQYF. The DNA for the CDR3 is TGTGCCAGCAGCCTGGGGGGAGGGTACGAGCAGTACTTC.

V and J are TRBV6-1 and TRBJ2-7; 8 positions match TRBD1. Trimming removed 8 bases from V and 1 base from J; junction bases left unmatched: 7. The CDR3 has 14 residues. CDR1 MNHNS and CDR2 SASEGT come from the germline V gene. CDR3: CASDRDRRSYEQYF. In DNA form, the CDR3 reads TGTGCCAGCGACCGGGACAGGCGGTCCTACGAGCAGTACTTC.